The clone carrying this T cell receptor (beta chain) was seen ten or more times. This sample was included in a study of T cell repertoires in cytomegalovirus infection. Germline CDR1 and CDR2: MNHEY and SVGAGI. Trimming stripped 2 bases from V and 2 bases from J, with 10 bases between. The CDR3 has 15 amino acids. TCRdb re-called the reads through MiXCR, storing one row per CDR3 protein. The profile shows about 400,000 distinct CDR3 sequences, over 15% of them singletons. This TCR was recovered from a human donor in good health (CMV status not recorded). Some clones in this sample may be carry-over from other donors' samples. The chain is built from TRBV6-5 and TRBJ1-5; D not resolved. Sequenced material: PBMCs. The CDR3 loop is CASSYRWLGNQPQHF. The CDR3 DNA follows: TGTGCCAGCAGTTACCGATGGCTGGGCAATCAGCCCCAGCATTTT.